This T cell receptor (beta chain) appears in the sequencing data of a study of cytotoxic CD8 clonotypes in ibrutinib-treated CLL. Study-wide background: Complete response was seen in 2 patients and partial in approximately 25; around twelve progressed and around 14 stayed remitted after a median around 64 months. The study recorded mean values of about 260,000 productive templates and 94,082 productive rearrangements per sample.

To note about this clone: Its antigen remains unidentified.

Profiling relied on immunoSEQ multiplex PCR, and the TCRdb table lists in-frame clones only, not all of them. The table has roughly 36,000 clones, around 63% seen once; the top ten hold roughly a quarter. Regarding the study as a whole: Clonality went up at the time of ibrutinib response, stayed stable in sustained remission, and later dropped back toward its baseline level at progression.

Per germline, CDR1 SQVTM and CDR2 ANQGSEA. V lost 6 bases, J lost 0 bases, and 11 bases lay in between. The CDR3 runs to 13 residues. The chain joins TRBV29-1 to TRBJ1-1, with D uncertain. The sequencing used PBMCs, collected before ibrutinib treatment. The receptor's source is a human donor with chronic lymphocytic leukemia. This CDR3 is CSVVDGMNTEAFF. CDR3 nucleotide sequence: TGCAGCGTCGTGGACGGGATGAACACTGAAGCTTTCTTT.